This TCR beta chain was captured by sequencing in a study of T cells after yellow fever vaccination (dated by TCRdb to about 2019). Some background on the complete study: The SMART-Seq v4 Ultra Low Input RNA kit was used to prepare libraries from fractions with low cell numbers. To follow T-cell clones before and after both primary and booster YFV17D yellow fever vaccination, bulk TCR alpha and beta repertoires underwent longitudinal sequencing. Two healthy male donors, one aged 18 to 30 and one aged 30 to 40 years, were included in the cohort. Blood was drawn at multiple timepoints before and after primary and secondary immunization, with bulk PBMC replicates and cell subsets isolated. Study-level results and caveats: The study included only a couple of donors, which limits how far the findings can be generalized. The secondary T-cell response was weaker than the primary response but faster, peaking on day 5 instead of day 15. Computational filtering was needed because FACS-sorted repertoires could contain abundant contaminating clonotypes from the bulk population. After the booster, most clones that had expanded after primary vaccination were detected again (over 95% of CD4 and more than 80% of CD8), suggesting broad maintenance of memory. A small fraction of clonotypes showed up in both the CD4 and CD8 compartments, probably as a result of convergent recombination.

The run used an Illumina NovaSeq 6000. TCR cDNA was synthesized by 5'RACE template switching, through which a universal primer site and unique molecular identifiers were introduced. Priming for cDNA synthesis came from both the TCR alpha and TCR beta constant segments. Two PCR steps were used to amplify libraries, with sample barcodes and sequencing adapters being added in the second step. Sequencing of libraries was performed on Illumina HiSeq 2500 (2x100 bp) or NovaSeq (2x150 bp). The authors' pipeline ran thus. MIGEC handled demultiplexing of reads and collapsing into UMI consensus sequences, while MiXCR performed V(D)J alignment. Using edgeR on replicate PBMC samples, clonotypes were called vaccine-responding if FDR was below 0.01 and the log2 fold change was above 5 up to day 15. Each bulk clonotype was labeled CD4 or CD8 based on which sequenced repertoire, CD4 or CD8, contained the clonotype at higher abundance. TCRdb reran the public reads through fastp at Q25 and MiXCR, keeping productive beta chains. Rows are unified per CDR3 protein, each entry keeping the most common DNA and genes. It is TCRdb's table, rather than the study itself, that gives the V and J calls and clone size. The sample table contains about 300,000 distinct CDR3 sequences; only one count was recorded for approximately 10% of them. Jointly, the top ten make up about 3% of the sample.

Per the publication, the treatment or condition label means: live attenuated yellow fever vaccine strain. A standard Ficoll-Paque protocol was used to isolate PBMCs from peripheral blood. Dynabeads CD4 and CD8 positive selection kits were used to isolate the CD4 and CD8 T-cell fractions. TriZol was used to extract RNA from bulk PBMCs, CD4 and CD8 fractions, and dextramer-positive and dextramer-negative fractions. The CDR3, from cysteine to phenylalanine, totals 15 residues. The retained sequence is limited to the CDR3, 45 bases, with the frame set at the first base. V is pared back by 1 base and J by 2 bases, with 9 bases lying between the germline termini. CDR1 and CDR2, per the germline V gene, are SGHRS and YFSETQ. The sample holds many counts of this clonotype. The antigen it binds to is not known. The sample holds no much larger clone one base away, and base qualities are not on file.

This receptor chain uses TRBV5-1 and TRBJ2-2, with no D gene named confidently. The clonotype was recovered from a man aged 18 to 30 who received the YFV17D yellow fever vaccine. The input for sequencing was CD4+ T cells sorted from PBMCs, taken 5 days after the yellow fever booster vaccination. The bases are TGCGCCAGCAGCTTGCAAAGTCATAACACCGGGGAGCTGTTTTTT. Its protein is CASSLQSHNTGELFF. Beyond the CDR3, the reference TRBV5-1 and TRBJ2-2 genes provide the residues; the full variable domain reads: KAGVTQTPRYLIKTRGQQVTLSCSPISGHRSVSWYQQTPGQGLQFLFEYFSETQRNKGNFPGRFSGRQFSNSRSEMNVSTLELGDSALYLCASSLQSHNTGELFFGEGSRLTVL.